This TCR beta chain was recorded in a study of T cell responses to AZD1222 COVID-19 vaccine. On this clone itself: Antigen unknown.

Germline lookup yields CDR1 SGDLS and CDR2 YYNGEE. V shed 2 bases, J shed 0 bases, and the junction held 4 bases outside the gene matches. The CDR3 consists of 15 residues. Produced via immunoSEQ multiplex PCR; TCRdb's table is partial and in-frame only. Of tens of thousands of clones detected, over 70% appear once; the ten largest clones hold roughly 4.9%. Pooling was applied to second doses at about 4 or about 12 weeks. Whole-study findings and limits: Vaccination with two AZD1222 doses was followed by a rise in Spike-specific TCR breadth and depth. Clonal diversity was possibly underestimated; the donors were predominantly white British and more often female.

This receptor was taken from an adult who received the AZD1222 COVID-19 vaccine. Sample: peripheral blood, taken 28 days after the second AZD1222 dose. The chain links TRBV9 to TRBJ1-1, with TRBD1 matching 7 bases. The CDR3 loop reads CASSVSDRMNTEAFF. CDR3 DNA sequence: TGTGCCAGCAGCGTTTCGGACAGGATGAACACTGAAGCTTTCTTT.